This TCR beta chain was captured by sequencing in a study of tumor and adjacent non-tumor tissue in lung cancer. Study overall: The cohort had approximately 13 adenocarcinoma, a couple of squamous cell and 1 small cell patients. The study, taken as a whole, reports: In normal lung, the top 100 clones were significantly more dominant than in tumor.

RNA was extracted from bulk tissue without any cell sorting. Distant lung tissue was collected more than 3 cm away from the tumor edge. A modified ARM-PCR protocol with three rounds of nested PCR amplified TCRbeta. One entry per CDR3 protein, called by TCRdb with MiXCR from the multiplex PCR reads. The sample yields roughly 43,000 distinct CDR3 sequences, roughly 60% seen once. The CDR3 extends over 14 residues, inclusive of both ends. The germline V gene has CDR1 SNHLY and CDR2 FYNNEI. As for this clonotype: Its matching antigen is unknown. The CDR3 end shows no conserved phenylalanine or tryptophan, and so a read error is likely. The DNA is left out, because the CDR3 cannot be placed on it with certainty; the CDR3 is given as TCRdb lists it.

This chain uses TRBV2 with TRBJ1-1. The source material was distant non-tumor lung tissue. This receptor was identified in a man in his fifties or sixties with non-small cell lung cancer. CDR3 loop: CASSAQRANTESFL.